The T cell receptor (beta chain) described here comes from a study of molecular identifiers for immune sequencing clone quantification. The CDR3 is 16 residues long. One entry per CDR3 protein, called by TCRdb with MiXCR from the PCR reads. The table lists 400,000 to 600,000 distinct CDR3 sequences, around 21% of them singletons, with around 0.86% in the top ten. CD8+CD4-CCR7+CD45RA+ cells were sorted as naive CD8 T cells. The V call is TRBV3-2, the J call TRBJ2-7. TRBV3-2 is a listed pseudogene. Sample: naive CD8+ T cells from blood, with Jurkat cell RNA spiked in. Indicated subset: FACS-sorted CD8+CD4-CCR7+CD45RA+ naive T cells. The receptor was isolated from a human donor in good health. Some libraries in this study had Jurkat cell RNA spiked in. CDR3 protein: CASSQVLDFRPYEQYF. CDR3 coding DNA: TGTGCCAGCAGCCAAGTCCTGGACTTCCGGCCCTACGAGCAGTACTTC.